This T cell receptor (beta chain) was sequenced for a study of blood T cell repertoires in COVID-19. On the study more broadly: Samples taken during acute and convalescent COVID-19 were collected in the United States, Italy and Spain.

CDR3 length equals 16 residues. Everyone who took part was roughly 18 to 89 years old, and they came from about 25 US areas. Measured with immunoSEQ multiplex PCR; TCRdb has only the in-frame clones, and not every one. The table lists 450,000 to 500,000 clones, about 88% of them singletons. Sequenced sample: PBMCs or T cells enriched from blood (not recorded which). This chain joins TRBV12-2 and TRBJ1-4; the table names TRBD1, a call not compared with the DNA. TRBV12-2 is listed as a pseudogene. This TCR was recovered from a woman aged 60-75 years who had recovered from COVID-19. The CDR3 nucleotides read TGTGCAAGTCGCTTACCCAGACACCGAACTAATGAAAAACTGTTTTTT. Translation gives CASRLPRHRTNEKLFF.